This T cell receptor beta chain is drawn from a study of cytomegalovirus exposure and HLA in healthy donors (dated by TCRdb to 2016 to 2017). Notes on the research overall: An earlier analysis of 587 of the donors reported 250 to 350 Gb of sequence data and 117 million unique TCR beta sequences obtained from roughly 180 million T cells. An early release that covered about 600 HLA-typed donors contained approximately 300 gigabases of sequencing data and approximately 85 million unique TCR sequences. Of the approximately 370 genotyped donors, 65% to 90% were placed in the genetic ancestry cluster associated with self-reported Caucasian donors. The study aimed to test whether signatures of past pathogen exposure could be identified by cataloging public T cell receptors. The study used immunosequencing to profile the T cell repertoires of around 600 subjects and linked those repertoires to cytomegalovirus serostatus. Besides the first cohort of roughly 700 subjects, a separate validation cohort made up of roughly 130 different subjects was used. The study combined high-throughput TCR immunosequencing, statistical association of individual TCRs with disease status, and machine learning to predict cytomegalovirus infection status. To study patterns of TCR occurrence, a later analysis re-analyzed previously published TCR beta repertoires from around 660 donors and added high-resolution HLA genotyping. In the later analysis, no new phenotypic data were used to find candidate immune exposures; instead, reliance was placed on TCR beta sequences and their occurrence across donors. In an earlier analysis of 550 to 700 of the donors, high-throughput TCR beta sequencing was used to judge whether each TCR beta V gene segment behaved as functional or pseudogenic. Donor age, sex, ethnicity and CMV serostatus were compiled together with the repertoire data. Genome-wide SNP genotypes for about three fifths of the roughly 670 donors were used in a later genetic analysis, which treated that subset as a discovery cohort. Every discovery cohort repertoire had been produced on one sequencing platform. HLA typing included class I and class II loci at four-digit resolution. The number of donors typed differed by locus, with 629-630 for A, B, C, DRB1 and DQB1, about 500 for DQA1, some 570 for DPA1, and approximately 470 for DPB1. Because of strong linkage in the cohort, 4 to 6 DR-DQ haplotypes were treated as single units for association and clustering. Across around 400 genotyped donors of the cohort, an average of about 240,000 unique TCR beta nucleotide sequences per donor were sequenced, and approximately 17% of those sequences were non-productive. What the study reported, not specific to this receptor: Because HLA typing was unavailable for some donors at each locus, only the typed subset was used in association tests. In both the original and validation cohorts, the classifier was reported to diagnose cytomegalovirus status with high specificity and sensitivity. A later analysis found that most CMV-associated TCR beta chains appeared HLA-restricted, with HLA associations seemingly driven largely by CMV exposure. In a later genetic analysis, fewer N-insertions in productive TCRs were reported among donors in an Asian-associated ancestry cluster than the roughly 640-donor mean. Linkage disequilibrium might explain the correlated functional status among segregating V segments, but an unknown experimental factor could not be ruled out. A later analysis found that HLA-associated TCR beta chains were more clonally expanded and had lower generation probabilities than equally common non-associated chains. An earlier analysis of roughly 570 of the donors showed that most TCR beta V segments appeared in productive rearrangements either about 87% or about 30% of the time, which broadly matched IMGT annotations. A total of 150 to 200 TCR beta chains were listed by the study as associated with cytomegalovirus. A later analysis found that TCR association rates varied across HLA loci, with DRB1 alleles showing the most associated TCRs and HLA-C alleles the fewest. For the cohort, immune exposure information was limited to CMV serostatus. It was suggested by the authors that the approach could potentially be generalized to other disease states and immunological phenotypes. At a false discovery rate of 0.05, a later analysis linked about 16,000 TCR beta sequences to specific HLA alleles. A cluster of highly shared sequence variants was judged likely to represent a technical artifact of the sequencing pipeline. Strong co-occurrence of HLA alleles, especially DR and DQ, made assigning TCR associations to individual alleles difficult. Most TCR sequences were seen in very few donors, while some public TCRs were found in many individuals. This cohort had only TCR beta chains sequenced, and the lack of alpha or paired-chain data limited which features could be detected. Because counts were too low, roughly 18 rarely observed V segments, including chromosome 9 orphons, were left out of the earlier analysis of about 500 of the donors. Sequencing depth was assumed to be roughly uniform across donors in the presence/absence analyses, though that assumption may not hold. Three of the identified cytomegalovirus-associated TCR beta chains were confirmed in vitro to be specific for cytomegalovirus antigens. A further reported finding was that TCR beta sequences accurately predicted the HLA-A and HLA-B alleles for most subjects in the first cohort. In a later genetic analysis, a missense DCLRE1C variant was associated with V-gene and J-gene trimming of TCR beta chains, and the association was replicated in an independent cohort. Several of the top co-occurrence clusters appeared to be linked to parvovirus B19, influenza, CMV and Epstein-Barr virus, according to a later analysis. Some IMGT-functional V segments, including TRBV6-2 and TRBV6-3, could not be distinguished by the 87-base-pair reads and were therefore excluded.

Cut back by 6 bases and 7 bases, the V and J ends lie 6 bases apart. From the cysteine up to the phenylalanine, the CDR3 has a length of 11 residues. Left in the record is the CDR3 DNA by itself, 33 bases read in frame from the first base. Via the germline V gene, CDR1 is MDHEN and CDR2 SYDVKM. This clone was detected a few times. The antigen it binds to is not known. No much larger clonotype is one base removed from it; base qualities were not supplied. The cohort was made up of several hundred healthy bone marrow donors. At the time of sampling, every cohort member was nominally healthy, though immune exposures that went unrecorded were likely present. The donor tested CMV seropositive, placing the donor among the approximately 290 seropositive members of the cohort. Each donor provided a peripheral blood sample, and peripheral blood mononuclear cells were used for TCR beta sequencing. The Qiagen DNeasy Blood Extraction Kit was used to extract genomic DNA from the blood cell samples.

Receptors were amplified or captured by the immunoSEQ multiplex PCR assay. For the multiplex PCR, a mixture combining 60 forward primers for TCR Vbeta segments and 13 reverse primers for TCR Jbeta segments was used. A multiplex PCR assay on genomic DNA amplified the CDR3 region of rearranged TCR beta genes. Amplified TCR beta libraries were sequenced as 87-base-pair reads on the Illumina HiSeq System. In the original analysis: In a later analysis, roughly 80 million unique TCR beta chains were counted across the approximately 670 repertoires, and approximately 9.9 million of these chains were shared by at least two donors. Raw reads were error-corrected and collapsed into unique sequences with a nearest-neighbor algorithm that merged closely related sequences to remove PCR and sequencing errors. Alignment of CDR3 sequences to IMGT reference sequences was used to assign V, D and J gene segments. For a sequence to be retained, at least a six-nucleotide match to both a V gene segment and a J gene segment was required. A rearrangement counted as productive if the CDR3 had no stop codons and remained in frame with V and J, and every other rearrangement counted as non-productive. Following IMGT convention, CDR3 was defined as the stretch from the second conserved V-encoded cysteine up to the conserved J-encoded phenylalanine. Sequences without an unambiguous match to a single V gene segment were excluded from the earlier analysis of about 630 of the donors. In an earlier analysis of around 590 of the donors, a V segment was called functional when productive rearrangements were above 56.7%, and segregating when the standard deviation between donors exceeded 5%. A statistical classification framework was built to diagnose cytomegalovirus status from the catalog of TCR beta chain sequences. In a later analysis, V and J genes were assigned by comparing TCR nucleotide sequences against IMGT/GENE-DB human TR gene sequences. Using the TCRdist pipeline, a later analysis assigned CDR3 sequences along with most-parsimonious VDJ recombination scenarios. In a later analysis, each TCR beta chain was defined by its CDR3 amino acid sequence together with its V-gene family, and reads without a unique V-gene family were excluded. A later analysis removed several hundred highly shared, low-generation-probability nucleotide sequences to deal with suspected cross-contamination and a sequencing artifact. In a later analysis, a clonal expansion index for each public chain was calculated from normalized within-repertoire ranks of inferred template counts. A later analysis computed generation probabilities with a VDJ recombination model fitted to out-of-frame rearrangements, and checked the results against IGoR. A later analysis scored TCR-TCR, TCR-HLA and TCR-CMV co-occurrence with hypergeometric tests, applying a repertoire-size bias correction to TCR pairs. False discovery rates were estimated in a later analysis by permuting HLA or CMV assignments 20 times. In a later analysis, co-occurring TCRs were grouped with DBSCAN, and TCRdist sequence similarity was added when clustering was performed within HLA-allele-positive subsets. For co-occurrence clustering, repertoires with fewer than 30,000 or more than 120,000 public chains were excluded, along with roughly 5 repertoires with anomalous nucleotide sharing. Sourced from immuneACCESS, this table was stored by TCRdb with only in-frame sequences that have V and J called. A share of the clones is absent; for the studies checked, an unresolved V gene accounts for under half, and the remainder has no known explanation. That table supplies the V and J calls and clone size; D and trimming were determined from the DNA. The sample contains roughly 120,000 clones, about 9.4% of them found a single time. The biggest ten clones account for 5% to 6.5% of the sample.

The material sequenced was PBMCs. The TCR sequence derives from a woman in her 40s in good health and CMV-seropositive. The chain employs TRBV28 and TRBJ2-2; the D gene assignment is ambiguous. The sequenced DNA: TGTGCCAGCAGCCGTTTCGGGGAGCTGTTTTTT. Protein translation: CASSRFGELFF.